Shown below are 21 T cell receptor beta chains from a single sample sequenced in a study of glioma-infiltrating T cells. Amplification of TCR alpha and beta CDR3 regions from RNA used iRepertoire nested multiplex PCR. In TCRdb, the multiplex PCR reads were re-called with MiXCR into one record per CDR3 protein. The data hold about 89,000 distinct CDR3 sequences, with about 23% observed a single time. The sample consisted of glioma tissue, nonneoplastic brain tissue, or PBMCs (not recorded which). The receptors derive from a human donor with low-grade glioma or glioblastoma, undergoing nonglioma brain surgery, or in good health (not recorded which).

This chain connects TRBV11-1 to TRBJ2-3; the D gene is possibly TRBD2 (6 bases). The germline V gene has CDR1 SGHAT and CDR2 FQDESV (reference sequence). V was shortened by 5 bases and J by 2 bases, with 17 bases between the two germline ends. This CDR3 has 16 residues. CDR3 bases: TGTGCCAGCAGCAAACTGCCGGGACTTGACACAGATACGCAGTATTTT. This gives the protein CASSKLPGLDTDTQYF.

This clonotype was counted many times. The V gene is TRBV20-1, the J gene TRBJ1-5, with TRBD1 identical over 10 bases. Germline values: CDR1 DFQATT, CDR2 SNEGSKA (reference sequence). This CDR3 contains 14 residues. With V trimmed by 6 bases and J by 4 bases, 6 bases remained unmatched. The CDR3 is CSASGQGVNQPQHF. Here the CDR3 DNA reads TGCAGTGCGAGTGGACAGGGGGTTAATCAGCCCCAGCATTTT.

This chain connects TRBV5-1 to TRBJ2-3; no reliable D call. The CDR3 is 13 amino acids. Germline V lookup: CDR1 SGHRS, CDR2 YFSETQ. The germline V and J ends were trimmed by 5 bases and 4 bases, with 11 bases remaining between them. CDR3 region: CASSTQVADTQYF. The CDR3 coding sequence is TGCGCCAGCAGTACTCAGGTGGCAGATACGCAGTATTTT.

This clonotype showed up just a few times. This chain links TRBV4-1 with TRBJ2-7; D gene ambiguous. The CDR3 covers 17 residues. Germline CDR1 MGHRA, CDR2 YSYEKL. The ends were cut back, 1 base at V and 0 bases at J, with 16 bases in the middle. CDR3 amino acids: CASSQAGWGLSSYEQYF. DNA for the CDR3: TGCGCCAGCAGCCAAGCCGGCTGGGGTTTAAGCTCCTACGAGCAGTACTTC.

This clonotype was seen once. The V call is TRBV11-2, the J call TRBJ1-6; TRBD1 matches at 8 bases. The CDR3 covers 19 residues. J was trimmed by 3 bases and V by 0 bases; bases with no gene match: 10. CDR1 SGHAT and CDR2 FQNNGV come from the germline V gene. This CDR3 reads CASSLDRTGLSSYNSPLHF. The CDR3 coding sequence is TGTGCCAGCAGCTTAGATCGGACAGGGTTAAGTAGCTATAATTCACCCCTCCACTTT.

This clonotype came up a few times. The CDR3 DNA is TGCGCCAGCACGACAGGGTCGAAGGAGCAGTACTTC. This codes for CASTTGSKEQYF. The rearrangement links TRBV10-2 to TRBJ2-7; the match to TRBD1 covers 7 bases. The CDR3 spans 12 residues. V was pared by 7 bases and J by 7 bases, with 7 bases of the junction left unmatched. Germline assignment: CDR1 WSHSY and CDR2 SAAADI.

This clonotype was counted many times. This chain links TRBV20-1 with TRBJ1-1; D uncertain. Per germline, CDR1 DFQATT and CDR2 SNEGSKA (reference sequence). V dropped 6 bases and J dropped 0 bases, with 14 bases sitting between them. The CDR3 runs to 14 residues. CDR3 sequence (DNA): TGCAGTGCCCCTATCAGCAGTTTGAACACTGAAGCTTTCTTT. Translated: CSAPISSLNTEAFF.

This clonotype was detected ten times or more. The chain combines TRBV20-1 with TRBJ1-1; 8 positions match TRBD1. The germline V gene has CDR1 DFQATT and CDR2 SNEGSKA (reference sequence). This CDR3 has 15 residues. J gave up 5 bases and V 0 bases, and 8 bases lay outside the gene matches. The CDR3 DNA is TGCAGTGCTAGAGATTGGGAACAGGGGGAGACTGAAGCTTTCTTT. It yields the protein CSARDWEQGETEAFF.

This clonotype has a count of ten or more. CDR3 sequence reads: CASSHGNTEAFF. CDR3 DNA: TGTGCCAGCTCACACGGGAACACTGAAGCTTTCTTT. The chain is built from TRBV18 and TRBJ1-1; no clear D. V lost 4 bases to trimming and J lost 1 base, with 4 bases between them. Germline CDR1 is KGHSH and CDR2 is LQKENI. This CDR3 spans 12 amino acids.

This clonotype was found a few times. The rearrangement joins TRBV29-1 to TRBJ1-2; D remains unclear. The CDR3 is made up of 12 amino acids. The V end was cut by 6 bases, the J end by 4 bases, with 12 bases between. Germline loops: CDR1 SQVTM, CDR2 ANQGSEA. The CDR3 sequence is CSVTLTIYGYTF. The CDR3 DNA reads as TGCAGCGTGACCTTGACCATCTATGGCTACACCTTC. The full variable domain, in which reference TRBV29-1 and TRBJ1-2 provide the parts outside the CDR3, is SAVISQKPSRDICQRGTSLTIQCQVDSQVTMMFWYRQQPGQSLTLIATANQGSEATYESGFVIDKFPISRPNLTFSTLTVSNMSPEDSSIYLCSVTLTIYGYTFGSGTRLTVV.

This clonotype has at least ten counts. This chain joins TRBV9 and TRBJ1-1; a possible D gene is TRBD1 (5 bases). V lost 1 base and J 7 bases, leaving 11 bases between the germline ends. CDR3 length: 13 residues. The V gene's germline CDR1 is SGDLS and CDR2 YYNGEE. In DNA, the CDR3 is TGTGCCAGCAGCGTAAGGGGCCTCCGTGAAGCTTTCTTT. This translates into CASSVRGLREAFF.

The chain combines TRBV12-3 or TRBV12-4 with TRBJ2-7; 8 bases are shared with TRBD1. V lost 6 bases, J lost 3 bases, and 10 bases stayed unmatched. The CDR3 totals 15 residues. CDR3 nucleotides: TGTGCCAGCAGCTCCACCGGGACAGGCCGCTACGAGCAGTACTTC. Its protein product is CASSSTGTGRYEQYF.

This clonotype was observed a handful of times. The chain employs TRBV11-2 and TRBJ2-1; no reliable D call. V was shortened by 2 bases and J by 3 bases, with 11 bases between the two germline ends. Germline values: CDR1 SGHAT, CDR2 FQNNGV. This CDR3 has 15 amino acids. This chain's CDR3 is CASSLLVKFYNEQFF. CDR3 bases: TGTGCCAGCAGCTTATTAGTGAAGTTCTACAATGAGCAGTTCTTC.

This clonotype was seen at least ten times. CDR3 in DNA: TGCGCCAGCAGCCCAAGGTCGAGACAGGGGATTCGTACGAAGGTCGACACTGAAGCTTTCTTT. This translates into CASSPRSRQGIRTKVDTEAFF. The chain employs TRBV5-1 and TRBJ1-1, with 8 nucleotides matching TRBD1. Germline CDR1 SGHRS, CDR2 YFSETQ. The CDR3 consists of 21 residues. Trimming at V came to 4 bases and at J to 3 bases, leaving 26 bases not matched to a gene.

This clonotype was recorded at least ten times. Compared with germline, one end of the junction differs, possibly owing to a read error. The DNA of the CDR3 is TGTGCCAGCAGTGATCCTTGGGGGGTGTACAGTGAGCAGTTCTTC. Amino acids: CASSDPWGVYSEQFF. The chain uses TRBV6-1 and TRBJ2-1, with D perhaps TRBD2 (6 bases). Germline V CDR1 and CDR2: MNHNS, SASEGT. The CDR3 totals 15 residues.

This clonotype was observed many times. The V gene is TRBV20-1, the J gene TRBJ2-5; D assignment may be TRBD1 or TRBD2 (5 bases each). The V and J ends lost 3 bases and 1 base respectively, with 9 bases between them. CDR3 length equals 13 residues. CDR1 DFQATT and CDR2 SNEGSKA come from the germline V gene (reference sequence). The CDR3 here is CSASTGLQETQYF. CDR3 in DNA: TGCAGTGCTAGTACGGGGCTCCAAGAGACCCAGTACTTC.

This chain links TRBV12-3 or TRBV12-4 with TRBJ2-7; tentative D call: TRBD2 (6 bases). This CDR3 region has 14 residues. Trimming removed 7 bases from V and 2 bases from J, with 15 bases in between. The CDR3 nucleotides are TGTGCCAGCACCCAGACTAGGGGAACCTACGAGCAGTACTTC. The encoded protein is CASTQTRGTYEQYF.

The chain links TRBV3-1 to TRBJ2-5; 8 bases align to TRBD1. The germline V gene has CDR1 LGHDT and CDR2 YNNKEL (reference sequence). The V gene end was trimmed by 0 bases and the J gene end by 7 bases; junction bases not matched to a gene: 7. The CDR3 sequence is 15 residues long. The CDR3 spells CASSQDYGQGGTQYF. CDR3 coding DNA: TGTGCCAGCAGCCAAGATTACGGACAGGGAGGGACCCAGTACTTC.

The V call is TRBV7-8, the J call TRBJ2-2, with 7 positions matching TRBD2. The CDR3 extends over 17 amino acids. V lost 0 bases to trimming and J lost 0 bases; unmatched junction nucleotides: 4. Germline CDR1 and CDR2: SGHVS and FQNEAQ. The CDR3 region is CASSLARGLTNTGELFF. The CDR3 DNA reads TGTGCCAGCAGCTTAGCGCGGGGACTAACGAACACCGGGGAGCTGTTTTTT.

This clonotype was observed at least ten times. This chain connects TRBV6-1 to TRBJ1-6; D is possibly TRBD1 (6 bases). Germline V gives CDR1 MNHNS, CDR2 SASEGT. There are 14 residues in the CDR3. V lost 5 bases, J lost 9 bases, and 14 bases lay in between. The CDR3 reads CASSPDSWSSPLHF. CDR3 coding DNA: TGTGCCAGCAGTCCGGACAGTTGGAGTTCACCCCTCCACTTT.

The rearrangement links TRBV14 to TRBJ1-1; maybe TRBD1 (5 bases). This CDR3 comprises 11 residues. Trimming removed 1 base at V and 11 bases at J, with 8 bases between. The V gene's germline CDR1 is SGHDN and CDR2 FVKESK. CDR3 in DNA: TGTGCCAGCAGCCAAGGGGGGTTGGCTTTCTTT. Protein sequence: CASSQGGLAFF.